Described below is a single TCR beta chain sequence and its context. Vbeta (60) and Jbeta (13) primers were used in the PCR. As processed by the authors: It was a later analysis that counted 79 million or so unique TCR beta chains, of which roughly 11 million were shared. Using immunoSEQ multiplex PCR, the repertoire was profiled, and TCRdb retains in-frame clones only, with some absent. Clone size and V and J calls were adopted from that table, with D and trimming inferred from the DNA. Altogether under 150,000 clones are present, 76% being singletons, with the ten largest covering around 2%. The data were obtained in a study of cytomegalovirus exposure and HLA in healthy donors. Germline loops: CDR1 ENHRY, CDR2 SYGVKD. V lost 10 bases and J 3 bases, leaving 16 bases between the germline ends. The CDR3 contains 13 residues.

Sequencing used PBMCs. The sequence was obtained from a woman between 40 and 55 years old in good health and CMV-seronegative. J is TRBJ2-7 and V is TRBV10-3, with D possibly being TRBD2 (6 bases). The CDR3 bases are TGTGCCACCCCCGGGACGGGACTCTACGAGCAGTACTTC. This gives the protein CATPGTGLYEQYF.